These T cell receptor beta chains were read from a single sample in a study of PD-L1 blockade in urothelial cancer. The protocol was immunoSEQ multiplex PCR, while the TCRdb copy is restricted to in-frame clones and leaves out a portion. The sample has 14,000 to 15,000 clones, roughly 90% seen once. The material was PBMCs, obtained around atezolizumab (anti-PD-L1) treatment. These receptors came from a man aged 70-80 years with urothelial cancer. CDR3s include the opening cysteine and the closing phenylalanine or tryptophan. D genes are given only for firm matches. Size is stated for part of the rows, as once, few or many counts, or as a class when the clone is expanded.

V gene	CDR3 length	clone size	D gene	J gene	CDR3 DNA	CDR3 protein
TRBV7-9	14	-	-	TRBJ1-1	TGTGCCAGCAGCACATGGGGAGGGTTACAAGAAGCTTTCTTT	CASSTWGGLQEAFF
TRBV4-1	16	-	-	TRBJ1-2	TGCGCCAGCAGCCAAGATCGGGAACGGACTCTCTATGGCTACACCTTC	CASSQDRERTLYGYTF
TRBV7-9	17	-	-	TRBJ1-5	TGTGCCAGCAGCTACTCCGGGGACACCTGGGAAAATCAGCCCCAGCATTTT	CASSYSGDTWENQPQHF
TRBV14	16	-	TRBD1	TRBJ1-4	TGTGCCAGCAGCGAGGACAGGGGCCTAACTAATGAAAAACTGTTTTTT	CASSEDRGLTNEKLFF
TRBV2	14	-	-	TRBJ2-3	TGTGCCAGCAGGATTACACCGAGCACAGATACGCAGTATTTT	CASRITPSTDTQYF
TRBV18	13	-	TRBD1	TRBJ2-7	TGTGCCAGCTCACCAACAGGGGTGGGAGAGCAGTACTTC	CASSPTGVGEQYF
TRBV19	14	-	TRBD1	TRBJ1-1	TGTGCCAGCCCTTCACCGGGACAGAGAACTGAAGCTTTCTTT	CASPSPGQRTEAFF
TRBV7-8	16	-	-	TRBJ1-1	TGTGCCAGCAGCTTAGAAGGATATGGAGGGAGGCTTGAAGCTTTCTTT	CASSLEGYGGRLEAFF
TRBV11-2	13	-	-	TRBJ2-5	TGTGCCAGCAGCTTAGATCAATTGGAGACCCAGTACTTC	CASSLDQLETQYF
TRBV5-1	13	-	TRBD2	TRBJ2-1	TGCGCCAGCAGCTTGTCGGGGGGGTATGAGCAGTTCTTC	CASSLSGGYEQFF
TRBV6-5	13	-	-	TRBJ2-5	TGTGCCAGCAGCTACGGCCTGCTCGAGACCCAGTACTTC	CASSYGLLETQYF
TRBV7-9	14	few	TRBD1	TRBJ1-2	TGTGCCAGCAGCTCACAGGGGGCCAACTATGGCTACACCTTC	CASSSQGANYGYTF
TRBV28	15	-	TRBD1	TRBJ2-7	TGTGCCAGCAGTAACAGGGGTGTCGGCTCCTACGAGCAGTACTTC	CASSNRGVGSYEQYF
TRBV28	13	-	-	TRBJ1-1	TGTGCCAGCAGTCCGGGGGAAACCACTGAAGCTTTCTTT	CASSPGETTEAFF
TRBV6-1	13	-	TRBD2	TRBJ2-7	TGTGCCAGCAGCTTTCGGGAGGCCTACGAGCAGTACTTC	CASSFREAYEQYF
TRBV6-1	13	-	TRBD1	TRBJ1-2	TGTGCCAGCAGGGGGACAGTTGTAGATGGCTACACCTTC	CASRGTVVDGYTF
TRBV5-1	12	-	-	TRBJ2-7	TGCGCCAGCAGTGCGGATTTCTACGAGCAGTACTTC	CASSADFYEQYF
TRBV9	15	-	TRBD2	TRBJ2-2	TGTGCCAGCAGCCTAAATAGCGGGGGGGCCGGGGAGCTGTTTTTT	CASSLNSGGAGELFF
TRBV10-3	15	-	-	TRBJ1-1	TGTGCCATCAGTGGTAACAGGGATGGGGACACTGAAGCTTTCTTT	CAISGNRDGDTEAFF
TRBV25-1	11	-	TRBD2	TRBJ2-5	TGTGCCTATACGGGGGGGGAGACCCAGTACTTC	CAYTGGETQYF
TRBV19	12	once	TRBD1	TRBJ2-3	TGTGCCAGTAGTATCCAGGGGGCTACGCAGTATTTT	CASSIQGATQYF
TRBV4-1	18	-	-	TRBJ2-1	TGCGCCAGCAGCCAAGTTCTGCTTGAGGTGTTCTCCTACAATGAGCAGTTCTTC	CASSQVLLEVFSYNEQFF
TRBV7-6	17	few	TRBD2	TRBJ2-1	TGTGCCAGCAGCTTAGACGTCCCCGGGGGGGCCCGGAATGAGCAGTTCTTC	CASSLDVPGGARNEQFF